A single sample is the source of the 10 T cell receptor beta chains below, sequenced in a study of T-cell memory formation after mild COVID-19. TCRdb re-called the 5' RACE reads with MiXCR, one entry per CDR3 protein. The sample yields approximately 570,000 distinct CDR3 sequences, 15% to 20% seen once. The source material was PBMCs or a T cell subset sorted from them (not recorded which). The receptor set was obtained from an adult woman who had mild COVID-19 (a few samples of this study predate the infection). Cell type and time point are not known.

V usage is TRBV6-5 and J usage is TRBJ1-2; maybe TRBD1 (5 bases). The V gene lost 4 bases and the J gene lost 13 bases, with 13 bases spanning the gap. This CDR3 region has 11 residues. CDR1 is MNHEY, CDR2 SVGAGI, per germline. DNA for the CDR3: TGTGCCAGCAGTTCGGTAGTGGGGGTCACCTTC. Protein product: CASSSVVGVTF.

This clonotype was seen only a few times. V and J are TRBV27 and TRBJ2-7; D gene uncertain. There are 13 residues in the CDR3. The V end lost 9 bases, the J end lost 4 bases, and 16 bases lay between the germline ends. The V gene's germline CDR1 is MNHEY and CDR2 SMNVEV (reference sequence). CDR3: CARTPASWYEQYF. CDR3 DNA sequence: TGTGCCAGGACCCCGGCTAGTTGGTACGAGCAGTACTTC.

The genes are TRBV14 and TRBJ2-2; D is possibly TRBD1 or TRBD2 (6 bases each). Germline CDR1 is SGHDN and CDR2 is FVKESK. Trimming took off 4 bases at V and 0 bases at J, with 9 bases between the two ends. CDR3 length equals 15 residues. The chain's CDR3 is CASSRGTPNTGELFF. CDR3 nucleotide sequence: TGTGCCAGCAGCCGCGGGACACCGAACACCGGGGAGCTGTTTTTT.

This rearrangement joins TRBV20-1 to TRBJ1-2; 11 nucleotides agree with TRBD1. Trimming removed 3 bases from V and 2 bases from J; junction bases left unmatched: 2. The CDR3 sequence is 14 residues long. Germline V lookup: CDR1 DFQATT, CDR2 SNEGSKA (reference sequence). For the CDR3, the DNA is TGCAGTGCTAGGGACAGGGGGCAGAACTATGGCTACACCTTC. Its protein product is CSARDRGQNYGYTF.

There are a few counts of this clonotype. This chain connects TRBV5-1 to TRBJ2-1, with 14 bases matching TRBD2. The CDR3 is 19 residues long. The germline V gene encodes CDR1 SGHRS and CDR2 YFSETQ. V was clipped by 3 bases and J by 6 bases; unmatched bases: 14. The CDR3 DNA reads TGCGCCAGCAGCTCAGGGACTAGCGGGGGAGGAGGCTACGGCAATGAGCAGTTCTTC. Amino acids: CASSSGTSGGGGYGNEQFF.

The gene calls are TRBV4-3 and TRBJ2-2; 11 bases line up with TRBD1. CDR3 size: 16 residues. V shed 4 bases, J shed 5 bases, and the junction held 6 bases outside the gene matches. Germline CDR1 LGHNA, CDR2 YSLEER. The CDR3 nucleotides are TGCGCCAGCAGCCCGGACAGGGGGCTATGGACCGGGGAGCTGTTTTTT. It codes for CASSPDRGLWTGELFF.

This clonotype was detected only a few times. The rearrangement links TRBV5-1 to TRBJ2-1; D is tentatively TRBD1 or TRBD2 (6 bases each). The V and J ends lost 4 bases and 1 base respectively, with 12 bases between them. This CDR3 comprises 15 residues. The germline gives CDR1 SGHRS, CDR2 YFSETQ. CDR3 nucleotide sequence: TGCGCCAGCAGCGGTAGGGGGGATTCCTACAATGAGCAGTTCTTC. Its translation is CASSGRGDSYNEQFF.

This clonotype was detected a few times. The rearrangement joins TRBV7-8 to TRBJ2-5; possibly TRBD2 for D (5 bases). Trimming left V 0 bases short and J 1 base short, with 9 bases between. The CDR3 is made up of 15 amino acids. Germline V CDR1 and CDR2: SGHVS, FQNEAQ. CDR3 residues: CASSLATLAQETQYF. The DNA for the CDR3 is TGTGCCAGCAGCTTAGCCACGCTAGCCCAAGAGACCCAGTACTTC.

The chain is built from TRBV10-3 and TRBJ2-7; D is unclear. V lost 4 bases and J 5 bases, leaving 12 bases between the germline ends. The CDR3 has 13 amino acids. The germline V gene encodes CDR1 ENHRY and CDR2 SYGVKD. CDR3 sequence: CAISGPPVHEQYF. The CDR3 nucleotides are TGTGCCATCAGTGGACCGCCAGTCCACGAGCAGTACTTC.

This clonotype was counted between two and nine times. The genes are TRBV7-2 and TRBJ2-7, with 12 positions matching TRBD2. CDR3 length equals 18 residues. Germline V gene sequence: CDR1 SGHTA, CDR2 FQGNSA. V was pared by 2 bases and J by 1 base, with 9 bases of the junction left unmatched. The CDR3 DNA is TGTGCCAGCAGCTTACGGGCTAGCGGGAGGGTGTTTTCCTACGAGCAGTACTTC. As protein: CASSLRASGRVFSYEQYF. The full variable domain, in which reference TRBV7-2 and TRBJ2-7 provide the parts outside the CDR3, is GAGVSQSPSNKVTEKGKDVELRCDPISGHTALYWYRQSLGQGLEFLIYFQGNSAPDKSGLPSDRFSAERTGGSVSTLTIQRTQQEDSAVYLCASSLRASGRVFSYEQYFGPGTRLTVT.